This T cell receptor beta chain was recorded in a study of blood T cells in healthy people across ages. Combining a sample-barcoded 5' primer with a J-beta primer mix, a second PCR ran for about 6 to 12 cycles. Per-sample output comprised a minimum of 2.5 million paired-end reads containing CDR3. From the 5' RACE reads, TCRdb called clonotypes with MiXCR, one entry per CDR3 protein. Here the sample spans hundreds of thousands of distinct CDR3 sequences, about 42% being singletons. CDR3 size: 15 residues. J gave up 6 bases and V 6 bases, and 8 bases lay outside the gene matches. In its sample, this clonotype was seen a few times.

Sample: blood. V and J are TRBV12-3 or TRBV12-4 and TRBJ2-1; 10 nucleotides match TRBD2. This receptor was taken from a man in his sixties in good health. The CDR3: CASRATSGAFNEQFF. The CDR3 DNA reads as TGTGCCAGCAGGGCAACTAGCGGGGCATTCAATGAGCAGTTCTTC.